Presented here are 24 T cell receptor beta chains from one specimen sequenced in a study of shared clonotypes between healthy human individuals. TCRdb's table, derived via immunoSEQ multiplex PCR, lists solely in-frame clones and lacks some. The data contain around 2,000,000 clones, about 95% of them singletons. Cells designated naive CD8 were CD45RO-negative and were positively selected for CCR7, with terminally differentiated effector memory CD45RA+ cells excluded. Sequencing was carried out using naive CD8+ T cells sorted from blood. The receptors here all came from a man between 18 and 29 years old in good health.

This rearrangement joins TRBV11-3 to TRBJ2-1; D gene unclear. V lost 5 bases to trimming and J lost 0 bases, with 11 bases between them. CDR3 length equals 15 residues. Germline loops: CDR1 SGHNT, CDR2 YENEEA. This chain's CDR3 is CASSPTPSSYNEQFF. DNA for the CDR3: TGTGCCAGCAGCCCAACCCCGAGCTCCTACAATGAGCAGTTCTTC.

This clone has just one count. The J gene is TRBJ1-2, the V gene TRBV4-1; D gene uncertain. This CDR3 contains 15 residues. Trimming took 4 bases from V and 8 from J, leaving 20 bases between them. From germline, CDR1 is MGHRA and CDR2 YSYEKL. CDR3 residues: CASSLTRAPREGYTF. Written as DNA, the CDR3 is TGCGCCAGCAGCCTTACTCGGGCCCCTAGGGAGGGCTACACCTTC.

This sequence joins TRBV7-9 and TRBJ2-7, with 11 bases that match TRBD1. The germline V gene has CDR1 SEHNR and CDR2 FQNEAQ (reference sequence). V shed 1 base and J 0 bases; nucleotides not matched to a gene: 5. This CDR3 region has 17 residues. The DNA of the CDR3 is TGTGCCAGCAGCTTAGATGGACAGGGGGCGAACTCCTACGAGCAGTACTTC. Amino acid sequence: CASSLDGQGANSYEQYF. Using reference TRBV7-9 and TRBJ2-7 for the parts outside the CDR3, the full variable domain is DTGVSQNPRHKITKRGQNVTFRCDPISEHNRLYWYRQTLGQGPEFLTYFQNEAQLEKSRLLSDRFSAERPKGSFSTLEIQRTEQGDSAMYLCASSLDGQGANSYEQYFGPGTRLTVT.

V gene TRBV6-5 combines with J gene TRBJ2-5; tentative D call: TRBD2 (6 bases). Trimming cost V 2 bases and J 4 bases, with 8 bases left between them. Germline-derived CDR1 and CDR2 are MNHEY and SVGAGI. CDR3 length: 13 amino acids. The CDR3 DNA is TGTGCCAGCAGTTACAACGGGAGAGAGACCCAGTACTTC. Its translation is CASSYNGRETQYF.

The V and J genes are TRBV13 and TRBJ2-7; the D gene is possibly TRBD1 (6 bases). CDR3 length: 12 amino acids. The V end was cut by 5 bases, the J end by 5 bases, with 10 bases between. Germline CDR1 is PRHDT and CDR2 is FYEKMQ (reference sequence). The CDR3 loop reads CASSNRQDEQYF. DNA for the CDR3: TGTGCCAGCAGCAATCGACAGGACGAGCAGTACTTC.

This chain joins TRBV6-1 and TRBJ1-1; D is ambiguous. The CDR3 extends over 15 amino acids. Trimming took 2 bases from V and 4 from J, leaving 14 bases between them. Germline CDR1 is MNHNS and CDR2 is SASEGT. The CDR3 DNA reads TGTGCCAGCAGTGAATTACGGGCGGCGGGCACTGAAGCTTTCTTT. It translates to CASSELRAAGTEAFF.

This clone was detected once. One end of the junction varies from germline; a read error may be responsible. The chain combines TRBV7-7 with TRBJ2-5, with 7 bases aligning to TRBD1. CDR3 length: 16 amino acids. Germline lookup yields CDR1 SSHAT and CDR2 FNYEAQ (reference sequence). CDR3 loop: CASSPKGAGGKETQYF. As DNA, the CDR3 is TGTGCTAGCAGCCCGAAAGGGGCAGGGGGAAAAGAGACCCAGTACTTC.

This rearrangement joins TRBV10-3 to TRBJ1-5; D unresolved. CDR1 and CDR2 from the germline V gene are ENHRY and SYGVKD. The CDR3 is made up of 12 amino acids. V lost 2 bases and J lost 5, with 4 bases in between. The chain's CDR3 is CAISEGYQPQHF. The CDR3 DNA reads as TGTGCCATCAGTGAGGGCTATCAGCCCCAGCATTTT.

This clone was found a few times. The V gene is TRBV9, the J gene TRBJ1-1; D possibly corresponds to TRBD1 (5 bases). This CDR3 comprises 15 residues. Germline assignment: CDR1 SGDLS and CDR2 YYNGEE. V lost 3 bases and J lost 0, with 12 bases in between. The chain's CDR3 is CASSEDPGMNTEAFF. The CDR3 DNA follows: TGTGCCAGCAGCGAAGACCCAGGGATGAACACTGAAGCTTTCTTT.

V is TRBV5-6 and J is TRBJ1-6, with a weak D call TRBD1 (6 bases). CDR1 is SGHDT, CDR2 YYEEEE, per germline. CDR3 length equals 16 residues. V was cut by 0 bases and J by 9 bases, with 16 bases left in between. CDR3 loop: CASSLVVTGIGSPLHF. CDR3 bases: TGTGCCAGCAGCTTGGTGGTAACAGGGATCGGTTCACCCCTCCACTTT.

The V gene is TRBV2, the J gene TRBJ1-2; no clear D. V lost 6 bases to trimming and J lost 5 bases, with 16 bases between them. Germline V gene data show CDR1 as SNHLY and CDR2 as FYNNEI. The CDR3 runs 14 residues. This chain's CDR3 is CASRSGRVDYGYTF. CDR3 coding DNA: TGTGCCAGCAGGAGCGGGCGGGTCGATTATGGCTACACCTTC.

This rearrangement joins TRBV27 to TRBJ2-1; TRBD2 is a possible D gene (5 bases). Germline V gene sequence: CDR1 MNHEY, CDR2 SMNVEV (reference sequence). The CDR3 runs 15 residues. V was clipped by 2 bases and J by 7 bases, with 15 bases between them. CDR3 nucleotides: TGTGCCAGCAGTTTAGCAACCGGGGTGACTAATGAGCAGTTCTTC. Its protein is CASSLATGVTNEQFF.

V usage is TRBV9 and J usage is TRBJ2-1, with D perhaps matching TRBD2 (5 bases). CDR3 length: 17 residues. V lost 0 bases and J 4 bases, leaving 17 bases between the germline ends. Germline-derived CDR1 and CDR2 are SGDLS and YYNGEE. CDR3 sequence: CASSVADASSFYNEQFF. DNA for the CDR3: TGTGCCAGCAGCGTAGCTGACGCTAGCTCCTTTTACAATGAGCAGTTCTTC. Supplemented by reference TRBV9 and TRBJ2-1, the full variable domain reads DSGVTQTPKHLITATGQRVTLRCSPRSGDLSVYWYQQSLDQGLQFLIQYYNGEERAKGNILERFSAQQFPDLHSELNLSSLELGDSALYFCASSVADASSFYNEQFFGPGTRLTVL.

This clone was counted a single time. The junction and the germline gene differ at one end; a read error may be behind it. The chain employs TRBV10-2 and TRBJ2-7; D call uncertain. This CDR3 has 15 amino acids. Germline CDR1 WSHSY, CDR2 SAAADI. CDR3 loop: CASSDSSEMGSDLNF. CDR3 bases: TGCGCCAGCAGTGACAGTTCGGAGATGGGGTCTGATCTGAACTTC.

The chain combines TRBV4-1 with TRBJ1-5; weak D call: TRBD1 (6 bases). CDR1 is MGHRA and CDR2 is YSYEKL in the germline V gene. There are 16 residues in the CDR3. V lost 4 bases and J 0 bases, leaving 13 bases between the germline ends. CDR3 loop: CASSPRGGASNQPQHF. In DNA, the CDR3 is TGCGCCAGCAGCCCCCGGGGGGGGGCTAGCAATCAGCCCCAGCATTTT.

The chain recombines TRBV7-9 with TRBJ1-1; 7 bases fit TRBD1. The CDR3 sequence is 13 residues long. V shed 5 bases, J shed 6 bases, and the junction held 6 bases outside the gene matches. Germline V gene lookup returns CDR1 SEHNR and CDR2 FQNEAQ (reference sequence). The CDR3 sequence is CASSAIDRAEAFF. As DNA, the CDR3 is TGTGCCAGCAGCGCCATCGACAGGGCTGAAGCTTTCTTT.

The chain joins TRBV11-2 to TRBJ2-5; 9 bases align to TRBD1. From germline, CDR1 is SGHAT and CDR2 FQNNGV. The junction had 17 bases not matched to a gene; V was cut back by 5 bases and J by 4 bases. The CDR3 totals 18 residues. The CDR3 is CASSPPLDRGWLGETQYF. The CDR3 DNA follows: TGTGCCAGCAGCCCCCCGCTGGACAGGGGTTGGTTAGGAGAGACCCAGTACTTC.

This clone was detected once. The V and J genes are TRBV5-6 and TRBJ2-7, with D perhaps TRBD1 (6 bases). This CDR3 is 15 amino acids long. Germline V gene sequence: CDR1 SGHDT, CDR2 YYEEEE. V was trimmed by 1 base and J by 4 bases, leaving 15 bases between them. The CDR3: CASSLITGLEYEQYF. As DNA, the CDR3 is TGTGCCAGCAGCTTGATCACAGGGCTTGAGTACGAGCAGTACTTC.

The rearrangement links TRBV30 to TRBJ2-7; the D is unclear. The V gene's germline CDR1 is GTSNPN and CDR2 SVGIG (reference sequence). CDR3 length: 12 amino acids. The V end lost 3 bases, the J end lost 2 bases, and 8 bases lay between the germline ends. CDR3 in amino acids: CAWRPNTYEQYF. As DNA, the CDR3 is TGTGCCTGGAGACCCAACACCTACGAGCAGTACTTC.

J is TRBJ1-1 and V is TRBV11-2; D gene unclear. Trimming shortened V by 1 base and J by 1 base, and 7 bases separated the two germline ends. This CDR3 is 14 amino acids long. From germline, CDR1 is SGHAT and CDR2 FQNNGV. The CDR3 protein is CASSLVSENTEAFF. In DNA form, the CDR3 reads TGTGCCAGCAGCTTAGTATCCGAGAACACTGAAGCTTTCTTT.

This chain uses TRBV11-2 with TRBJ2-7, with D tentatively TRBD1 (6 bases). V was clipped by 3 bases and J by 1 base, with 13 bases between them. CDR3 length: 15 amino acids. Per the germline V gene, CDR1 is SGHAT and CDR2 is FQNNGV. CDR3 nucleotides: TGTGCCAGCAGCTTTGGGACAACGGCTTCCTACGAGCAGTACTTC. Translated, it gives CASSFGTTASYEQYF.

In its sample, this clone was seen a few times. The chain employs TRBV10-3 and TRBJ1-2; D gene unclear. The CDR3 consists of 17 residues. The V and J ends lost 0 bases and 6 bases respectively, with 20 bases between them. CDR1 and CDR2 from the germline V gene are ENHRY and SYGVKD. For the CDR3, the DNA is TGTGCCATCAGTGAGTCTTCGGGTAGGTCAAGTCTCGATGGCTACACCTTC. This codes for CAISESSGRSSLDGYTF.

The chain recombines TRBV13 with TRBJ2-1; TRBD2 aligns across 7 bases. The CDR3 extends over 17 amino acids. Germline lookup yields CDR1 PRHDT and CDR2 FYEKMQ (reference sequence). V gave up 6 bases and J gave up 3 bases; unmatched junction bases: 14. CDR3 loop: CASRKTLAGAHYNEQFF. CDR3 DNA: TGTGCCAGCAGGAAAACCTTAGCGGGCGCGCACTACAATGAGCAGTTCTTC.

The chain carries TRBV7-9 and TRBJ2-5; 10 bases are shared with TRBD1. The CDR3 has 15 amino acids. Trimming at V came to 3 bases and at J to 4 bases, leaving 5 bases not matched to a gene. Germline assignment: CDR1 SEHNR and CDR2 FQNEAQ (reference sequence). The CDR3 sequence is CASSFLRDRGETQYF. In nucleotides, the CDR3 is TGTGCCAGCAGCTTCCTCCGGGACAGGGGAGAGACCCAGTACTTC.